This T cell receptor (beta chain) was recorded in a study of cytomegalovirus exposure and HLA in healthy donors (dated by TCRdb to about 2017). For the study in its entirety: In an earlier analysis of approximately 640 of the donors, less than 350 Gb of sequence data and 117 million unique TCR beta sequences from about 179 million T cells were reported. HLA typing included class I and class II loci at four-digit resolution. High-throughput TCR immunosequencing, statistical association of individual TCRs with disease status, and machine learning were combined to predict cytomegalovirus infection status. Among the roughly 390 genotyped donors, more than 70% belonged to the genetic ancestry cluster associated with self-reported Caucasian donors. Donor age, sex, ethnicity and CMV serostatus were collected together with the repertoire data. The number of donors typed differed by locus, with about 629-640 for A, B, C, DRB1 and DQB1, roughly 550 for DQA1, some 570 for DPA1, and some 450 for DPB1. Using immunosequencing, the study profiled T cell repertoires from about 610 subjects and related those repertoires to cytomegalovirus serostatus. Among about 390 genotyped donors of the cohort, an average of around 240,000 unique TCR beta nucleotide sequences were sequenced per donor, around a sixth of them non-productive. The later analysis used no new phenotypic data to find candidate immune exposures, relying instead on TCR beta sequences and their occurrence across donors. Along with the approximately 700-subject first cohort, a separate validation cohort of over a hundred different subjects was used. In a later analysis, previously published TCR beta repertoires from 670 or so donors were re-analyzed and high-resolution HLA genotyping was added so that TCR occurrence patterns could be studied. Because of strong linkage in the cohort, roughly 5 DR-DQ haplotypes were treated as single units for association and clustering. Approximately 300 gigabases of sequencing data and tens of millions of unique TCR sequences made up an early release that covered approximately 700 HLA-typed donors. The study was designed to test whether signatures of past pathogen exposure could be identified by cataloging public T cell receptors. To decide whether each TCR beta V gene segment behaved as functional or pseudogenic, an earlier analysis of 587 of the donors relied on high-throughput TCR beta sequencing. Every repertoire in the discovery cohort had been generated on one and the same sequencing platform. Genome-wide SNP genotypes for about 65% of the 666 donors were used in a later genetic analysis, which treated that subset as a discovery cohort.

What the authors observed across the whole study: Immune exposure information for the cohort was limited to CMV serostatus. Some IMGT-functional V segments, including TRBV6-2 and TRBV6-3, could not be told apart with the 87-base-pair reads, so those segments were excluded. In a later analysis, most CMV-associated TCR beta chains were found to appear HLA-restricted, with HLA associations seemingly driven largely by CMV exposure. Several of the top co-occurrence clusters appeared to be linked to parvovirus B19, influenza, CMV and Epstein-Barr virus, according to a later analysis. A further reported finding was that TCR beta sequences accurately predicted the HLA-A and HLA-B alleles for most subjects in the first cohort. The classifier was reported to diagnose cytomegalovirus status with high specificity and sensitivity in both the original cohort and the validation cohort. A later genetic analysis reported fewer N-insertions in productive TCRs among donors in an Asian-associated ancestry cluster than the roughly 620-donor mean. A cluster of highly shared sequence variants was judged likely to represent a technical artifact of the sequencing pipeline. In a later analysis, TCR association rates were found to vary across HLA loci, with the most associated TCRs seen for DRB1 alleles and the fewest for HLA-C alleles. Strong co-occurrence of HLA alleles, especially DR and DQ, made assigning TCR associations to individual alleles difficult. Roughly 15 rarely observed V segments, including chromosome 9 orphons, were excluded from the earlier analysis of some 590 of the donors because counts were too low. The presence/absence analyses assumed that sequencing depth was roughly uniform across donors, and that assumption may not be true. Because some donors lacked HLA typing at each locus, the association tests relied only on the typed subset. Three of the identified cytomegalovirus-associated TCR beta chains were confirmed in vitro to be specific for cytomegalovirus antigens. The authors suggested that the approach could potentially be extended to other disease states and immunological phenotypes. Specific HLA alleles were associated with 15,000 to 20,000 TCR beta sequences at a false discovery rate of 0.05 in a later analysis. Linkage disequilibrium might explain the correlated functional status among segregating V segments, but an unknown experimental factor could not be ruled out. This cohort had only TCR beta chains sequenced, and the lack of alpha or paired-chain data limited which features could be detected. Compared with equally common non-associated chains, HLA-associated TCR beta chains in a later analysis were more clonally expanded and had lower generation probabilities. In an earlier analysis of 587 of the donors, most TCR beta V segments appeared in productive rearrangements about 87% or about 30% of the time, broadly matching IMGT annotations. In the study, 164 TCR beta chains were listed as associated with cytomegalovirus. While some public TCRs were present in many individuals, most TCR sequences turned up only very rarely across donors. An association between a missense DCLRE1C variant and V-gene and J-gene trimming of TCR beta chains was found in a later genetic analysis and replicated in an independent cohort.

This clone was seen more than once but under ten times. Its antigen is unknown. The record has no base qualities; no much larger clone is one base away. Library creation used the immunoSEQ multiplex PCR assay. For the multiplex PCR, a mixture combining 60 forward primers for TCR Vbeta segments and 13 reverse primers for TCR Jbeta segments was used. The CDR3 region of rearranged TCR beta genes was amplified from genomic DNA by a multiplex PCR assay. The Illumina HiSeq System was used to sequence the amplified TCR beta libraries as 87-base-pair reads. As for how the authors treated the data: In a later analysis, roughly 80 million unique TCR beta chains were counted across the roughly 700 repertoires, and around 10 million of these chains were shared by at least two donors. Raw reads were error-corrected and collapsed into unique sequences with a nearest-neighbor algorithm that merged closely related sequences to remove PCR and sequencing errors. Alignment of CDR3 sequences to IMGT reference sequences was used to assign V, D and J gene segments. For a sequence to be retained, a match of at least six nucleotides to both a V gene segment and a J gene segment was required. A rearrangement was called productive if the CDR3 had no stop codons and remained in frame with V and J, and every other rearrangement was called non-productive. Following IMGT convention, CDR3 was defined as the stretch from the second conserved V-encoded cysteine up to the conserved J-encoded phenylalanine. In an earlier analysis of 587 of the donors, sequences lacking an unambiguous match to a single V gene segment were excluded. An earlier analysis of around 600 of the donors classified V segments as functional when productive rearrangements were above 56.7% and as segregating when the standard deviation between donors was above 5%. To diagnose cytomegalovirus status from the catalog of TCR beta chain sequences, a statistical classification framework was built. V and J gene assignment, in a later analysis, came from comparing TCR nucleotide sequences with IMGT/GENE-DB human TR gene sequences. Using the TCRdist pipeline, a later analysis assigned CDR3 sequences along with most-parsimonious VDJ recombination scenarios. A later analysis defined each TCR beta chain by its CDR3 amino acid sequence plus V-gene family, and excluded reads lacking a unique V-gene family. A later analysis removed 550 to 650 highly shared, low-generation-probability nucleotide sequences to deal with suspected cross-contamination and a sequencing artifact. In a later analysis, a clonal expansion index for each public chain was calculated from normalized within-repertoire ranks of inferred template counts. In a later analysis, generation probabilities were computed using a VDJ recombination model fitted to out-of-frame rearrangements, and the results were checked against IGoR. In a later analysis, hypergeometric tests were used to score TCR-TCR, TCR-HLA and TCR-CMV co-occurrence, with a repertoire-size bias correction applied to TCR pairs. False discovery rates were estimated in a later analysis by permuting HLA or CMV assignments 20 times. A later analysis grouped co-occurring TCRs with DBSCAN, adding TCRdist sequence similarity when clustering within HLA-allele-positive subsets. Repertoires with fewer than 30,000 or more than 120,000 public chains, plus five repertoires with anomalous nucleotide sharing, were excluded from co-occurrence clustering. Entries here come from immuneACCESS through TCRdb and include only in-frame sequences with V and J called. Some clones fail to appear in such tables; in the studies checked, an unresolved V gene covers under half of the shortfall, and the cause of the remainder is unknown. V and J calls and clone size come straight from that table; D and trimming were deduced from the DNA. This sample is represented by around 99,000 clones; approximately 80% of them were singletons. Jointly, the top ten make up 2.2% of the sample.

Taken from the germline V gene (reference sequence), the CDR1 and CDR2 loops are MNHEY and SMNVEV. The CDR3 spans 15 residues, from the cysteine through the phenylalanine. The entry retains the CDR3 DNA only, 45 bases that are in frame from base 1. At the junction V is shortened by 5 bases and J by 0 bases, with 13 bases in between. In total, around 600 healthy bone marrow donors made up the cohort. At the time of sampling, every cohort member was nominally healthy, though immune exposures that went unrecorded were likely present. The donor was CMV seronegative and was included in the group of several hundred seronegative cohort members. Each donor provided a peripheral blood sample, and peripheral blood mononuclear cells were used for TCR beta sequencing. Genomic DNA extraction from the blood cell samples was performed with the Qiagen DNeasy Blood Extraction Kit.

Sequencing was carried out using PBMCs. This TCR was recovered from a woman under 40 in good health and CMV-seronegative. The rearrangement combines TRBV27 with TRBJ1-1, with the D gene too uncertain to name. CDR3 reads: CASSGGGALNTEAFF. The DNA sequence is given as TGTGCCAGCAGTGGAGGAGGAGCCCTGAACACTGAAGCTTTCTTT.